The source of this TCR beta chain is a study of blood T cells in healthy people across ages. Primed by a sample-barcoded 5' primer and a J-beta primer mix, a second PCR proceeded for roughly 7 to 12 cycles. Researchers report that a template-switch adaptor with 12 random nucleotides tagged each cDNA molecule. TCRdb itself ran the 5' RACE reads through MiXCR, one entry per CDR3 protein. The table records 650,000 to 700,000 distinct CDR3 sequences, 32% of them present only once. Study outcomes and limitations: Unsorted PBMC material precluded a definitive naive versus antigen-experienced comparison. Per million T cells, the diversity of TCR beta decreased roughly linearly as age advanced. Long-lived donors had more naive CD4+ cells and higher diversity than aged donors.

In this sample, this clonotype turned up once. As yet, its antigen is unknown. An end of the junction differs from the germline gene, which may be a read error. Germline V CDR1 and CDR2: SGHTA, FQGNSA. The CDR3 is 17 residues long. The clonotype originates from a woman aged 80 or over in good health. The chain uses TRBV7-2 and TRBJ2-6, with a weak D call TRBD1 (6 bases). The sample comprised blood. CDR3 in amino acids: CASSLATGSSGANVRTF. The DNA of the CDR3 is TGTGCCAGCAGCTTAGCCACAGGGAGTTCTGGGGCCAACGTCCGGACTTTC.